This T cell receptor beta chain was sequenced during a study of CD8 T cells in Susac syndrome. The V end was cut by 4 bases, the J end by 0 bases, with 16 bases between. The CDR3 length is 18 residues. Germline V gene data show CDR1 as SGHTA and CDR2 as FQGNSA. Reverse transcription used roughly 0.45 to 1 ug RNA and random hexamers. TCRdb itself ran the immunoSEQ multiplex PCR reads through MiXCR, one entry per CDR3 protein. The data hold some 200,000 distinct CDR3 sequences, with 85% to 95% observed a single time. This clonotype was sampled from a human donor in good health. Sequenced: CD4+ T cells from PBMCs. The V gene is TRBV7-2, the J gene TRBJ2-6; weak D call: TRBD1 (5 bases). The CDR3 is CASSSLVRVLSGANVLTF. CDR3 coding DNA: TGTGCCAGCAGCTCCCTTGTCAGGGTACTCTCTGGGGCCAACGTCCTGACTTTC.